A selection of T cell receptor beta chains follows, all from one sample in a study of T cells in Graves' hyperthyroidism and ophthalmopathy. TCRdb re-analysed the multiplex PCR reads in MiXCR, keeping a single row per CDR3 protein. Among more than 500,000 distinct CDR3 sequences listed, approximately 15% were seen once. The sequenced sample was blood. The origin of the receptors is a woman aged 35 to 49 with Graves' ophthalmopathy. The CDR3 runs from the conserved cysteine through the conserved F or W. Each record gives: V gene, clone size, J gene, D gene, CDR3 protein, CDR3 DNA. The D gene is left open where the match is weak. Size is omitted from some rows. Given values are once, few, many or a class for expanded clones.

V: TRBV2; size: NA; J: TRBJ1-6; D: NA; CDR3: CASKGQTNSPLHF; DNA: TGTGCCAGCAAAGGACAGACGAATTCACCCCTCCACTTT
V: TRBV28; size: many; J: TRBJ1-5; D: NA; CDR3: CASRESWRQPQHF; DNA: TGTGCCAGCAGAGAAAGCTGGCGTCAGCCCCAGCATTTT
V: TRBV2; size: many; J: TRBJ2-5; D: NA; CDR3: CASSEDGGETQYF; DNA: TGTGCCAGCAGTGAAGATGGGGGAGAGACCCAGTACTTC
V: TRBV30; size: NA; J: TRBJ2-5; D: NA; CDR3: CAWPYSVENQETQYF; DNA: TGTGCCTGGCCCTATAGCGTAGAGAACCAAGAGACCCAGTACTTC
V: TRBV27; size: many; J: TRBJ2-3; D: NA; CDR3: CASSLGPRQPPDTQYF; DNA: TGTGCCAGCAGTTTGGGTCCCAGACAGCCCCCAGATACGCAGTATTTT
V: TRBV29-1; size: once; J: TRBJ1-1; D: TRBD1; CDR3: CSTYSGGANTEAFF; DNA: TGCAGCACCTACTCAGGGGGCGCGAACACTGAAGCTTTCTTT
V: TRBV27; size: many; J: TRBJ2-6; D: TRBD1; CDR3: CASSSSRYRGSGANVLTF; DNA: TGTGCCAGCAGTTCCTCGAGGTACAGGGGTTCTGGGGCCAACGTCCTGACTTTC
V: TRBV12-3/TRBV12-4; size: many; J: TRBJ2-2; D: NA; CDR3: CASSLSSGNTGELFF; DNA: TGTGCCAGCAGTTTATCGAGCGGTAACACCGGGGAGCTGTTTTTT
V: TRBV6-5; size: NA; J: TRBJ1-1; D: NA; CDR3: CASSYRSGNTEAFF; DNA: TGTGCCAGCAGTTACAGATCAGGGAACACTGAAGCTTTCTTT
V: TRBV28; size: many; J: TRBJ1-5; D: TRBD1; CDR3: CASRKGQVINQPQHF; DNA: TGTGCCAGCAGAAAAGGACAGGTTATCAATCAGCCCCAGCATTTT
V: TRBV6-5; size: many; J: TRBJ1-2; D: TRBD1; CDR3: CASKGQGFEDGYTF; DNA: TGTGCCAGCAAGGGACAGGGGTTTGAGGATGGCTACACCTTC